These 28 T cell receptor beta chains originate from one sample sequenced in a study of CD8 T cells in ankylosing spondylitis. MiXCR was run by TCRdb on the 5' RACE reads, yielding one entry per CDR3 protein. The sample holds a few hundred thousand distinct CDR3 sequences, around 20% seen once. What was sequenced was blood, either unsorted or a sorted T cell fraction (not recorded which). Receptors were obtained from a female donor with ankylosing spondylitis or in good health (not recorded which).

This clonotype was seen more than once but under ten times. The chain combines TRBV20-1 with TRBJ2-4, with no clear D. V was trimmed by 7 bases and J by 0 bases, leaving 13 bases between them. CDR1 is DFQATT, CDR2 SNEGSKA, per germline (reference sequence). The CDR3 contains 14 residues. The CDR3 sequence is CSVGKQRAKNIQYF. CDR3 bases: TGCAGTGTAGGGAAACAGCGAGCCAAAAACATTCAGTACTTC.

The count of this clonotype is one. V is TRBV18 and J is TRBJ2-7; D possibly matches TRBD1 or TRBD2 (7 bases each). Germline V gives CDR1 KGHSH, CDR2 LQKENI. Trimming left V 4 bases short and J 7 bases short, with 17 bases between. The CDR3 runs to 14 residues. The CDR3 loop is CASSRDSREEEQYF. CDR3 DNA sequence: TGTGCCAGCTCACGGGACAGTCGGGAGGAGGAGCAGTACTTC. Full variable domain (outside the CDR3, taken from reference TRBV18 and TRBJ2-7): NAGVMQNPRHLVRRRGQEARLRCSPMKGHSHVYWYRQLPEEGLKFMVYLQKENIIDESGMPKERFSAEFPKEGPSILRIQQVVRGDSAAYFCASSRDSREEEQYFGPGTRLTVT.

The chain has TRBV3-1 and TRBJ2-7, with D maybe TRBD1 (6 bases). V gave up 3 bases and J gave up 6 bases, with 18 bases separating them. This CDR3 contains 15 residues. Germline CDR1 is LGHDT and CDR2 is YNNKEL (reference sequence). CDR3 protein: CASSQHFKQGGEQYF. CDR3 in DNA: TGTGCCAGCAGCCAGCACTTCAAACAGGGTGGCGAGCAGTACTTC.

This clonotype appeared a few times. V gene TRBV6-5 combines with J gene TRBJ2-5; D may match TRBD1 or TRBD2 (5 bases each). CDR1 and CDR2 from the germline V gene are MNHEY and SVGAGI. V shed 0 bases and J shed 5 bases, with 10 bases lying between them. The CDR3 length is 14 residues. The CDR3 DNA reads as TGTGCCAGCAGTTACTCGACGGGGCGTGAGACCCAGTACTTC. Its translation: CASSYSTGRETQYF.

This chain uses TRBV6-2 or TRBV6-3 with TRBJ1-5; perhaps TRBD1 as D (5 bases). Germline V gives CDR1 MNHEY, CDR2 SVGEGT. V was trimmed by 6 bases and J by 2 bases, leaving 20 bases between them. CDR3 length: 17 residues. The CDR3 region is CASSPRAGVFGNQPQHF. The CDR3 nucleotides are TGTGCCAGCAGCCCTCGAGCGGGGGTCTTCGGCAATCAGCCCCAGCATTTT.

The V gene is TRBV20-1, the J gene TRBJ2-3, with 8 bases aligning to TRBD2. The CDR3 has 16 amino acids. Germline assignment: CDR1 DFQATT and CDR2 SNEGSKA (reference sequence). The V and J ends lost 0 bases and 5 bases, in that order; junction bases with no gene match: 10. CDR3 region: CSAREQSGRREDTQYF. CDR3 nucleotide sequence: TGCAGTGCTAGAGAACAAAGCGGGAGACGAGAAGATACGCAGTATTTT.

This clonotype was counted between two and nine times. V is TRBV11-3 and J is TRBJ2-1; D possibly corresponds to TRBD1 (6 bases). V dropped 5 bases and J dropped 7 bases, with 12 bases sitting between them. Germline CDR1 reads SGHNT; CDR2 reads YENEEA. The CDR3 extends over 13 amino acids. The CDR3, as DNA: TGTGCCAGCAGCCAAGGACAGACTAATGAGCAGTTCTTC. This encodes CASSQGQTNEQFF.

This clonotype was counted many times. The chain links TRBV20-1 to TRBJ2-7; TRBD2 agrees at 8 bases. The CDR3 is 13 residues long. Unmatched junction bases numbered 8, after V lost 5 bases and J lost 5 bases. CDR1 is DFQATT, CDR2 SNEGSKA, per germline (reference sequence). The CDR3 reads CSAGTGGDDEQYF. CDR3 bases: TGCAGTGCTGGAACGGGAGGGGACGACGAGCAGTACTTC.

The CDR3 DNA follows: TGTGCCAGCAGTTACGAAAAGGGCTTGGGCTACACCTTC. It yields the protein CASSYEKGLGYTF. The rearrangement uses TRBV6-5 and TRBJ1-2; unclear D gene. This CDR3 is built from 13 residues. Germline V gene lookup returns CDR1 MNHEY and CDR2 SVGAGI. With 2 bases removed from V and 8 bases from J, the gap between germline ends came to 12 bases.

The chain joins TRBV6-1 to TRBJ2-1; D is ambiguous. The CDR3 is 16 amino acids. The germline V gene has CDR1 MNHNS and CDR2 SASEGT. V dropped 6 bases and J dropped 0 bases, with 15 bases sitting between them. CDR3 in DNA: TGTGCCAGCAGGCCCCCGGGCCTCAGCTCCTACAATGAGCAGTTCTTC. Amino acid sequence: CASRPPGLSSYNEQFF.

The chain uses TRBV18 and TRBJ2-7; TRBD1 matches 7 bases. Germline V CDR1 and CDR2: KGHSH, LQKENI. The trim removed 6 bases at V and 2 bases at J, leaving 4 bases unmatched. This CDR3 comprises 13 residues. The CDR3 sequence: CASSQQGTYEQYF. In DNA form, the CDR3 reads TGTGCCAGCTCCCAACAGGGGACCTACGAGCAGTACTTC.

This clonotype was picked up a small number of times. This sequence joins TRBV20-1 and TRBJ2-1; 8 bases are a match to TRBD2. The J segment lost 3 bases and the V segment lost 6 bases, leaving 7 bases of the junction unmatched. The CDR3 contains 14 residues. Germline CDR1 reads DFQATT; CDR2 reads SNEGSKA (reference sequence). The CDR3 loop reads CSALSGSRYNEQFF. CDR3 DNA: TGCAGTGCCCTCAGCGGGAGCCGCTACAATGAGCAGTTCTTC.

At least ten counts were recorded for this clonotype. The genes are TRBV29-1 and TRBJ1-2; TRBD1 is a possible D gene (5 bases). CDR3 length: 13 amino acids. Germline V CDR1 and CDR2: SQVTM, ANQGSEA. The CDR3 DNA reads TGCACCCTTGCGGCAGGGAAAGGCGGTGGCTACACCTTC. Protein: CTLAAGKGGGYTF.

The V call is TRBV5-6, the J call TRBJ1-2; weak D call: TRBD1 (5 bases). The germline V gene encodes CDR1 SGHDT and CDR2 YYEEEE. The CDR3 contains 15 residues. V dropped 2 bases and J dropped 5 bases, with 16 bases sitting between them. The CDR3 here is CASSFTGTSGYGYTF. Here the CDR3 DNA reads TGTGCCAGCAGCTTCACCGGGACGTCGGGTTATGGCTACACCTTC.

This chain connects TRBV3-1 to TRBJ2-2, with 9 positions matching TRBD1. With V trimmed by 1 base and J by 5 bases, 5 bases remained unmatched. Germline V gene sequence: CDR1 LGHDT, CDR2 YNNKEL (reference sequence). The CDR3 totals 16 residues. CDR3 bases: TGTGCCAGCAGCCAAGCTGGACAGGGGAAGACCGGGGAGCTGTTTTTT. It encodes CASSQAGQGKTGELFF.

The CDR3 reads CASSLSGRAVGEQYF. In DNA form, the CDR3 reads TGTGCCAGCAGCTTAAGCGGGAGGGCGGTAGGCGAGCAGTACTTC. The V and J genes are TRBV7-2 and TRBJ2-7, with 10 bases lining up with TRBD2. V was clipped by 2 bases and J by 6 bases; unmatched bases: 7. The V gene's germline CDR1 is SGHTA and CDR2 FQGNSA. This CDR3 is 15 amino acids long.

This clonotype was seen a handful of times. This chain connects TRBV29-1 to TRBJ2-7, with a weak D call TRBD1 (5 bases). The CDR3 is 15 residues long. Germline V CDR1 and CDR2: SQVTM, ANQGSEA. Trimming removed 2 bases at V and 3 bases at J, with 17 bases between. The CDR3 here is CSVESRLAGLYEQYF. The CDR3 bases are TGCAGCGTTGAATCAAGGTTGGCAGGGCTCTACGAGCAGTACTTC.

The sample holds a few counts of this clonotype. V usage is TRBV30 and J usage is TRBJ1-3, with D hard to call. Trimming shortened V by 0 bases and J by 0 bases, and 12 bases separated the two germline ends. The germline V gene encodes CDR1 GTSNPN and CDR2 SVGIG (reference sequence). The CDR3 length is 16 residues. CDR3 in amino acids: CAWSVHIWYSGNTIYF. In DNA, the CDR3 is TGTGCCTGGAGTGTACATATATGGTACTCTGGAAACACCATATATTTT.

In this sample, this clonotype turned up a few times. The rearrangement links TRBV6-2 or TRBV6-3 to TRBJ2-1, with TRBD1 matching 7 bases. The CDR3 spans 13 residues. V was pared by 2 bases and J by 15 bases, with 10 bases of the junction left unmatched. In germline, CDR1 is MNHEY, CDR2 SVGEGT. CDR3 protein: CASSYTTGQRRFF. The DNA of the CDR3 is TGTGCCAGCAGTTACACCACGGGACAGCGCCGGTTCTTC.

J is TRBJ2-1 and V is TRBV11-3; 10 bases line up with TRBD2. V trimming: 2 bases; J trimming: 4 bases; junction bases outside the gene matches: 8. The germline CDR1 and CDR2 sequences are SGHNT and YENEEA. The CDR3 contains 17 residues. CDR3 DNA sequence: TGTGCCAGCAGCTTAACCACCCTAGCGGGAGATTACAATGAGCAGTTCTTC. Its translation: CASSLTTLAGDYNEQFF. The whole variable domain, filled in from reference TRBV11-3 and TRBJ2-1, reads EAGVVQSPRYKIIEKKQPVAFWCNPISGHNTLYWYLQNLGQGPELLIRYENEEAVDDSQLPKDRFSAERLKGVDSTLKIQPAELGDSAVYLCASSLTTLAGDYNEQFFGPGTRLTVL.

The V gene is TRBV20-1, the J gene TRBJ2-1; the match to TRBD2 covers 10 bases. The CDR3 extends over 14 amino acids. CDR1 is DFQATT and CDR2 is SNEGSKA in the germline V gene (reference sequence). V was clipped by 4 bases and J by 3 bases; unmatched bases: 3. CDR3 loop: CSATRTSGYNEQFF. CDR3 nucleotides: TGCAGTGCTACAAGGACTAGCGGCTACAATGAGCAGTTCTTC.

The chain carries TRBV5-1 and TRBJ2-3, with TRBD2 matching over 9 bases. The trim removed 3 bases at V and 4 bases at J, leaving 15 bases unmatched. CDR3 size: 18 residues. Germline V gene lookup returns CDR1 SGHRS and CDR2 YFSETQ. The CDR3 region has the DNA TGCGCCAGCAGCTACGGCCGAGGTAGCGGGAGAACTGCAGATACGCAGTATTTT. Translated: CASSYGRGSGRTADTQYF.

This rearrangement joins TRBV29-1 to TRBJ2-5; weak D call: TRBD2 (6 bases). Per germline, CDR1 SQVTM and CDR2 ANQGSEA. Trimming stripped 4 bases from V and 5 bases from J, with 11 bases between. This CDR3 is built from 12 residues. The CDR3 is CSVGDGTETQYF. In DNA form, the CDR3 reads TGCAGCGTTGGAGACGGGACTGAGACCCAGTACTTC.

The gene calls are TRBV5-5 and TRBJ2-1, with D possibly being TRBD2 (5 bases). CDR1 and CDR2 (germline): SGHKS, YYEKEE (reference sequence). The CDR3 spans 15 residues. V shed 4 bases and J shed 10 bases, with 21 bases lying between them. In DNA form, the CDR3 reads TGTGCCAGCAGCGCGGTTACCGACGGGGTCGGCGAGCAGTTCTTC. Translated: CASSAVTDGVGEQFF.

The table lists this clonotype with many counts. V gene TRBV20-1 combines with J gene TRBJ2-7, with 8 positions matching TRBD2. Germline lookup yields CDR1 DFQATT and CDR2 SNEGSKA (reference sequence). V shed 3 bases and J 4 bases; nucleotides not matched to a gene: 8. This CDR3 region has 14 residues. The CDR3 sequence is CSARASGQTYEQYF. The CDR3 bases are TGCAGTGCTAGGGCTAGCGGGCAAACTTACGAGCAGTACTTC.

The sample holds a few counts of this clonotype. This rearrangement joins TRBV5-4 to TRBJ2-1; a possible D gene is TRBD2 (6 bases). Germline-derived CDR1 and CDR2 are SGHNT and YYREEE (reference sequence). The length of the CDR3 is 14 residues. V lost 2 bases and J lost 6, with 12 bases in between. The DNA of the CDR3 is TGTGCCAGCAGCTTAGGAGGGCCCTTCAATGAGCAGTTCTTC. Translated, it gives CASSLGGPFNEQFF.

This clonotype was observed a few times. The rearrangement uses TRBV13 and TRBJ2-1; 10 positions agree with TRBD2. The CDR3 is 22 amino acids. Per germline, CDR1 PRHDT and CDR2 FYEKMQ (reference sequence). Unmatched junction bases numbered 22, after V lost 5 bases and J lost 0 bases. The CDR3 protein is CASSRWRGTGTSELSSYNEQFF. CDR3 nucleotide sequence: TGTGCCAGCAGCCGATGGAGGGGCACCGGGACTAGCGAACTCAGCTCCTACAATGAGCAGTTCTTC.

This chain joins TRBV5-5 and TRBJ2-7; D may correspond to TRBD1 or TRBD2 (5 bases each). V lost 4 bases and J 3 bases, leaving 14 bases between the germline ends. CDR1 is SGHKS and CDR2 is YYEKEE in the germline V gene (reference sequence). The CDR3 is made up of 14 amino acids. CDR3 amino acids: CASSRDPGIYEQYF. The CDR3 region has the DNA TGTGCCAGCAGCAGGGACCCCGGGATCTACGAGCAGTACTTC.